This entry lists 27 T cell receptor beta chains sequenced from one sample in a study of T-cell reconstitution after alpha-beta-depleted transplantation in children. As it was prepared, the TCRbeta library received unique molecular identifiers. TCRdb fed the PCR reads into MiXCR, producing one record per CDR3 protein. The profile shows about 490,000 distinct CDR3 sequences, more than 9% of them singletons. Source: PBMCs, taken before TCRalphabeta/CD19-depleted stem cell transplant. All receptors derive from a child between 2 and 9 years old with inherited bone marrow failure, due to receive a stem cell transplant.

This clonotype was observed many times. The chain recombines TRBV20-1 with TRBJ1-5; 10 bases fit TRBD1. The ends lost 5 bases at V and 3 bases at J; junction bases unmatched: 7. This CDR3 spans 15 amino acids. Germline-derived CDR1 and CDR2 are DFQATT and SNEGSKA (reference sequence). CDR3 sequence (DNA): TGCAGTGCTTGGACAGGGGGTCAGTCCAATCAGCCCCAGCATTTT. Its protein is CSAWTGGQSNQPQHF.

This clonotype was counted many times. The J gene is TRBJ1-2, the V gene TRBV6-2 or TRBV6-3, with a weak D call TRBD1 (5 bases). The CDR3 spans 14 residues. Trimming pared 4 bases from V and 3 bases from J, leaving 12 bases between. Looked up from germline, CDR1 is MNHEY and CDR2 is SVGEGT. This CDR3 reads CASSSETVYYGYTF. The CDR3 DNA reads as TGTGCCAGCAGTTCCGAGACAGTTTACTATGGCTACACCTTC.

This clonotype was recorded at least ten times. The chain links TRBV29-1 to TRBJ1-2, with a tentative D call TRBD1 (5 bases). The germline CDR1 and CDR2 sequences are SQVTM and ANQGSEA. Between the trimmed V and J ends, which lost 1 base and 2 bases, there was a span of 8 bases. The length of the CDR3 is 13 residues. CDR3 protein: CSVEGGRNYGYTF. The CDR3 nucleotides are TGCAGCGTTGAAGGGGGCAGGAACTATGGCTACACCTTC.

This chain uses TRBV7-2 with TRBJ2-7; the D call may be TRBD1 or TRBD2 (7 bases each). The germline CDR1 and CDR2 sequences are SGHTA and FQGNSA. This CDR3 spans 16 amino acids. Trimming removed 1 base from V and 2 bases from J, with 15 bases in between. The CDR3 bases are TGTGCCAGCAGCTTAGACGCGGGGGACAGCACCTACGAGCAGTACTTC. Amino acids: CASSLDAGDSTYEQYF.

At least ten counts were recorded for this clonotype. The CDR3: CASSPRGHMNTEAFF. The CDR3 DNA sequence: TGCGCCAGCAGCCCGAGGGGTCACATGAACACTGAAGCTTTCTTT. The V gene is TRBV4-3, the J gene TRBJ1-1; D may be TRBD1 (5 bases). This CDR3 comprises 15 residues. V lost 4 bases, J lost 0 bases, and 12 bases lay in between. Per germline, CDR1 LGHNA and CDR2 YSLEER.

Ten or more counts support this clonotype. This chain joins TRBV6-5 and TRBJ2-3; 8 bases are a match to TRBD2. The germline gives CDR1 MNHEY, CDR2 SVGAGI. CDR3 length: 15 residues. After removal of 2 bases from V and 5 bases from J, the junction contained 6 bases not matched to a gene. The CDR3 is CASSYERESIDTQYF. CDR3 DNA: TGTGCCAGCAGTTACGAGCGGGAGTCGATAGATACGCAGTATTTT.

This clonotype showed up many times. The genes are TRBV5-1 and TRBJ2-7, with 9 nucleotides matching TRBD1. V gave up 1 base and J gave up 7 bases; unmatched junction bases: 9. Germline V gene sequence: CDR1 SGHRS, CDR2 YFSETQ. The CDR3 covers 15 residues. The CDR3 loop reads CASSLTGTGRGEQYF. The DNA for the CDR3 is TGCGCCAGCAGCTTGACCGGGACAGGGAGGGGAGAGCAGTACTTC.

This clonotype was found many times. The chain uses TRBV11-2 and TRBJ2-3; D may be TRBD2 (6 bases). V was shortened by 2 bases and J by 6 bases, with 9 bases between the two germline ends. CDR1 is SGHAT and CDR2 is FQNNGV in the germline V gene. The length of the CDR3 is 13 residues. CDR3 amino acids: CASSLFRGDTQYF. In nucleotides, the CDR3 is TGTGCCAGCAGCTTATTTCGGGGGGATACGCAGTATTTT.

This clonotype was counted only a few times. J is TRBJ1-3 and V is TRBV10-3, with TRBD1 as a possible D gene (6 bases). Trimming took off 7 bases at V and 1 base at J, with 14 bases between the two ends. CDR1 is ENHRY and CDR2 is SYGVKD in the germline V gene. The length of the CDR3 is 15 residues. The CDR3 nucleotides read TGTGCCATCACCACACCGGGGGCGTCTGGAAACACCATATATTTT. It translates to CAITTPGASGNTIYF.

Concerning this clonotype: This may be a read error, as it is one base from a much larger clone. J is TRBJ2-1 and V is TRBV12-3 or TRBV12-4; 8 bases match TRBD2. This CDR3 is 17 amino acids long. CDR3 coding DNA: TGTGCCAGCAGTTTCCTGAAGCGGGGGCTTCCCTACAATGAGCATTTCTTC. Translation: CASSFLKRGLPYNEHFF.

This clonotype was seen at least ten times. This chain connects TRBV5-5 to TRBJ2-2; no definite D call. Per germline, CDR1 SGHKS and CDR2 YYEKEE (reference sequence). The CDR3 totals 15 residues. The ends were cut back, 1 base at V and 3 bases at J, with 10 bases in the middle. The CDR3 sequence is CASSLFGPYTGELFF. CDR3 DNA: TGTGCCAGCAGCTTGTTCGGGCCTTACACCGGGGAGCTGTTTTTT.

Many counts were recorded for this clonotype. The rearrangement uses TRBV4-2 and TRBJ2-3; 7 bases agree with TRBD2. The junction had 9 bases not matched to a gene; V was cut back by 0 bases and J by 0 bases. This CDR3 has 18 amino acids. The germline V gene encodes CDR1 LGHNA and CDR2 YNFKEQ. The CDR3 region is CASSQDPLAALSTDTQYF. CDR3 coding DNA: TGTGCCAGCAGCCAAGATCCCCTAGCGGCACTCAGCACAGATACGCAGTATTTT.

This chain links TRBV2 with TRBJ2-7, with 7 bases identical to TRBD2. The V segment lost 0 bases and the J segment 3 bases; nucleotides outside the gene matches: 5. Germline V gives CDR1 SNHLY, CDR2 FYNNEI. The CDR3 has 15 residues. The CDR3 protein is CASSEAGRGGYEQYF. The CDR3 bases are TGTGCCAGCAGTGAAGCGGGGAGGGGCGGCTACGAGCAGTACTTC.

Ten or more counts support this clonotype. The rearrangement joins TRBV28 to TRBJ2-3; 10 bases fit TRBD2. Trimming cost V 3 bases and J 4 bases; bases outside gene matches: 10. Looked up from germline, CDR1 is MDHEN and CDR2 is SYDVKM. The CDR3 spans 17 residues. The CDR3 coding sequence is TGTGCCAGCAGTTTCGTCCTAGCGGGAGTCTTCCCAGATACGCAGTATTTT. It translates to CASSFVLAGVFPDTQYF.

This clonotype has at least ten counts. CDR3 coding DNA: TGTGCCAGCAGTGCTAGCGGGAGTCCGCAAGAGACCCAGTACTTC. Amino acids: CASSASGSPQETQYF. V and J are TRBV7-9 and TRBJ2-5; 10 bases line up with TRBD2. Germline loops: CDR1 SEHNR, CDR2 FQNEAQ (reference sequence). The junction had 6 bases not matched to a gene; V was cut back by 6 bases and J by 2 bases. The CDR3 has 15 amino acids.

J is TRBJ2-7 and V is TRBV29-1; D may be TRBD2 (6 bases). The CDR3 is 13 amino acids. Trimming took off 6 bases at V and 1 base at J, with 13 bases between the two ends. Germline values: CDR1 SQVTM, CDR2 ANQGSEA. The CDR3 sequence is CSVGPGLSYEQYF. The CDR3 DNA reads as TGCAGCGTGGGACCGGGACTTTCCTACGAGCAGTACTTC.

This clonotype was found many times. The chain recombines TRBV6-1 with TRBJ2-7; D may be TRBD2 (6 bases). The CDR3 has 13 amino acids. Germline V gives CDR1 MNHNS, CDR2 SASEGT. Between the trimmed V and J ends, which lost 9 bases and 3 bases, there was a span of 15 bases. The CDR3 loop reads CASSSGPYYEQYF. DNA of the CDR3: TGTGCCAGTAGTAGCGGACCCTACTACGAGCAGTACTTC.

This clonotype was seen a handful of times. This chain joins TRBV5-5 and TRBJ1-1; possibly TRBD1 for D (5 bases). Germline V gene lookup returns CDR1 SGHKS and CDR2 YYEKEE (reference sequence). Trimming cost V 6 bases and J 1 base, with 13 bases left between them. The CDR3 has 14 amino acids. CDR3 nucleotides: TGTGCCAGCAACCGACTGGGGGGGAACACTGAAGCTTTCTTT. Protein sequence: CASNRLGGNTEAFF.

This clonotype was counted only a few times. The chain is built from TRBV6-2 or TRBV6-3 and TRBJ2-2; 8 bases are shared with TRBD2. The CDR3 extends over 15 amino acids. Germline lookup yields CDR1 MNHEY and CDR2 SVGEGT. V lost 6 bases and J lost 8; bases outside the gene matches: 11. CDR3 loop: CASRGVAGGSGELFF. CDR3 coding DNA: TGTGCCAGCAGAGGAGTGGCGGGAGGTTCTGGGGAGCTGTTTTTT.

The genes are TRBV6-5 and TRBJ2-7; D gene unclear. This CDR3 is built from 11 residues. V lost 4 bases and J 5 bases, leaving 6 bases between the germline ends. Germline V gene sequence: CDR1 MNHEY, CDR2 SVGAGI. CDR3 DNA sequence: TGTGCCAGCAGTTCAGTGGACGAGCAGTACTTC. Translation: CASSSVDEQYF.

This clonotype was counted many times. The V and J genes are TRBV24-1 and TRBJ2-3, with D maybe TRBD1 (5 bases). V lost 4 bases and J 9 bases, leaving 13 bases between the germline ends. In germline, CDR1 is KGHDR, CDR2 SFDVKD. This CDR3 is built from 13 residues. The chain's CDR3 is CATSDLTGRTQYF. The CDR3 DNA follows: TGTGCCACCAGTGACCTAACAGGCCGAACGCAGTATTTT.

This clonotype was counted many times. J is TRBJ2-1 and V is TRBV28, with TRBD2 matching 8 bases. CDR1 and CDR2 from the germline V gene are MDHEN and SYDVKM. The CDR3 runs 14 residues. V lost 3 bases, J lost 7 bases, and 5 bases stayed unmatched. CDR3 coding DNA: TGTGCCAGCAGTTTCCGCGGGAGGACGAATGAGCAGTTCTTC. It encodes CASSFRGRTNEQFF.

This clonotype has at least ten counts. The J gene is TRBJ2-1, the V gene TRBV18; 10 positions match TRBD2. Germline V CDR1 and CDR2: KGHSH, LQKENI. Losses at the gene ends were 1 base for V and 6 bases for J; bases not matched to a gene: 9. The CDR3 spans 17 residues. The CDR3 nucleotides are TGTGCCAGCTCACCACAGAACCCAACTAGCGGGGTCAATGAGCAGTTCTTC. Amino acid sequence: CASSPQNPTSGVNEQFF.

The chain is built from TRBV6-5 and TRBJ2-7; 12 nucleotides line up with TRBD2. CDR1 and CDR2 (germline): MNHEY, SVGAGI. V shed 2 bases, J shed 7 bases, and the junction held 9 bases outside the gene matches. The CDR3 is 16 residues long. CDR3 in amino acids: CASSYNPSGRAGEQYF. Written as DNA, the CDR3 is TGTGCCAGCAGTTACAACCCTAGCGGGAGGGCAGGGGAGCAGTACTTC.

This clonotype was seen many times. The chain combines TRBV24-1 with TRBJ2-2; 9 nucleotides agree with TRBD1. In germline, CDR1 is KGHDR, CDR2 SFDVKD. V was clipped by 4 bases and J by 7 bases; unmatched bases: 9. CDR3 length: 16 residues. For the CDR3, the DNA is TGTGCCACCAGTGACCCCACAGGGGGCCTCGACGGGGAGCTGTTTTTT. This gives the protein CATSDPTGGLDGELFF.

This clonotype was recorded many times. The genes are TRBV4-3 and TRBJ2-7, with D perhaps matching TRBD2 (5 bases). V was clipped by 0 bases and J by 2 bases, with 11 bases between them. Per the germline V gene, CDR1 is LGHNA and CDR2 is YSLEER. CDR3 length: 15 amino acids. CDR3: CASSQDHPGTYEQYF. CDR3 in DNA: TGCGCCAGCAGCCAAGATCATCCGGGAACCTACGAGCAGTACTTC.

The V and J genes are TRBV15 and TRBJ2-5; tentatively, D is TRBD1 or TRBD2 (6 bases each). Germline assignment: CDR1 LNHNV and CDR2 YYDKDF (reference sequence). The CDR3 spans 18 residues. The V end was cut by 1 base, the J end by 5 bases, with 23 bases between. The CDR3: CATSRVPGEEHIAETQYF. The CDR3 DNA is TGTGCCACCAGCAGAGTTCCAGGGGAGGAACACATCGCTGAGACCCAGTACTTC.